One and the same sample provided the 8 T cell receptor beta chains below, sequenced in a study of cytomegalovirus exposure and HLA in healthy donors. The PCR was carried out with 60 Vbeta primers and 13 Jbeta primers. Sequenced by immunoSEQ multiplex PCR; TCRdb stores in-frame clones only, minus some. The sample holds 85,000 to 120,000 clones, roughly four fifths seen once. Sequenced input: PBMCs. The receptors shown here come from a woman aged 50 to 60 in good health and CMV-seropositive.

CDR3 in amino acids: CASSQGAGRYGYTF. The DNA of the CDR3 is TGTGCCAGCAGTCAGGGGGCTGGCCGATATGGCTACACCTTC. J is TRBJ1-2 and V is TRBV27; 8 nucleotides match TRBD1. Germline V gives CDR1 MNHEY, CDR2 SMNVEV (reference sequence). The CDR3 covers 14 residues. V lost 5 bases and J lost 5; bases outside the gene matches: 7.

The rearrangement uses TRBV19 and TRBJ2-7; weak D call: TRBD1 (5 bases). Per germline, CDR1 LNHDA and CDR2 SQIVND (reference sequence). Trimming cost V 4 bases and J 5 bases, with 18 bases left between them. The CDR3 runs 15 residues. The CDR3 nucleotides read TGTGCCAGTAGTAGGACACAATATGACCCACACGAGCAGTACTTC. This codes for CASSRTQYDPHEQYF.

V gene TRBV6-1 combines with J gene TRBJ1-3; D not certain. Trimming removed 3 bases from V and 4 bases from J, with 16 bases in between. Per germline, CDR1 MNHNS and CDR2 SASEGT. The CDR3 is made up of 16 amino acids. The CDR3: CASSEVRLVWGNTIYF. The CDR3 bases are TGTGCCAGCAGTGAGGTCAGGCTCGTTTGGGGAAACACCATATATTTT.

The chain is built from TRBV7-2 and TRBJ1-5, with a tentative D call TRBD1 (5 bases). Per germline, CDR1 SGHTA and CDR2 FQGNSA. V shed 0 bases and J shed 10 bases, with 10 bases lying between them. This CDR3 has 13 residues. The CDR3 is CASSLAGQGPQHF. The CDR3 DNA is TGTGCCAGCAGCTTAGCGGGCCAGGGACCCCAGCATTTT.

The chain recombines TRBV25-1 with TRBJ2-7; TRBD1 matches 11 bases. The V segment lost 3 bases and the J segment 2 bases; nucleotides outside the gene matches: 0. Looked up from germline, CDR1 is MGHDK and CDR2 is SYGVNS. The CDR3 spans 14 residues. The CDR3 region is CASSEGQGAYEQYF. The CDR3 nucleotides are TGTGCCAGCAGTGAGGGACAGGGGGCCTACGAGCAGTACTTC.

This chain uses TRBV11-2 with TRBJ2-7, with no clear D. Trimming shortened V by 0 bases and J by 2 bases, and 2 bases separated the two germline ends. Germline V lookup: CDR1 SGHAT, CDR2 FQNNGV. The length of the CDR3 is 12 residues. CDR3 bases: TGTGCCAGCAGCTTAGATACCTACGAGCAGTACTTC. The encoded protein is CASSLDTYEQYF.

J is TRBJ2-7 and V is TRBV7-2; D is possibly TRBD1 (6 bases). The V end lost 2 bases, the J end lost 7 bases, and 18 bases lay between the germline ends. This CDR3 is 15 amino acids long. In germline, CDR1 is SGHTA, CDR2 FQGNSA. The CDR3 DNA reads as TGTGCCAGCAGCTTACGGCAGGGGTCGATGGCAGAGCAGTACTTC. It specifies CASSLRQGSMAEQYF.

The rearrangement uses TRBV28 and TRBJ1-6; tentative D call: TRBD1 (6 bases). Germline assignment: CDR1 MDHEN and CDR2 SYDVKM. V was pared by 2 bases and J by 7 bases, with 9 bases between. The CDR3 runs 14 residues. CDR3 amino acids: CASSLTGNNSPLHF. The CDR3 nucleotides are TGTGCCAGCAGTTTAACAGGGAACAATTCACCCCTCCACTTT.